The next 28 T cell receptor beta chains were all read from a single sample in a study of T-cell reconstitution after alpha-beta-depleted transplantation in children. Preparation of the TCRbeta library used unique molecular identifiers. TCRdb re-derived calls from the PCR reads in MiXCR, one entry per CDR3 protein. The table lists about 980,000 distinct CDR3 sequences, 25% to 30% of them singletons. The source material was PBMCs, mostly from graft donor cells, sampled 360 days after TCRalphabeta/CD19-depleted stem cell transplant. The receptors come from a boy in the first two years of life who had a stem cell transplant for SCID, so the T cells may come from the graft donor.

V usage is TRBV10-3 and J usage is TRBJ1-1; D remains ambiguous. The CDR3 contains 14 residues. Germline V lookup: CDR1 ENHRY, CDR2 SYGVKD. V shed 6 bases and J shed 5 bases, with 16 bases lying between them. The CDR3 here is CAIRTVPSSTEAFF. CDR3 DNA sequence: TGTGCCATCAGGACGGTCCCATCCTCGACTGAAGCTTTCTTT.

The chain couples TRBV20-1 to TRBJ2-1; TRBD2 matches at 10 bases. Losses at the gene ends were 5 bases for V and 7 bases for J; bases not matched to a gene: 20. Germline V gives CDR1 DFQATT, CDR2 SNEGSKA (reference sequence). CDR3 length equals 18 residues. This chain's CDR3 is CSASERGGPTLSSNEQFF. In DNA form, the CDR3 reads TGCAGTGCTTCAGAGCGGGGGGGCCCAACCCTCTCCTCTAATGAGCAGTTCTTC.

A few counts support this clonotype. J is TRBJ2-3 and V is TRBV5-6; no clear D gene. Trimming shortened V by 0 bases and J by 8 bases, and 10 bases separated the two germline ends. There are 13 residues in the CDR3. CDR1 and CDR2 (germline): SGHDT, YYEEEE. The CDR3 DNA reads TGTGCCAGCAGCTTGGGCCCGCCCCGTACGCAGTATTTT. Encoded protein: CASSLGPPRTQYF. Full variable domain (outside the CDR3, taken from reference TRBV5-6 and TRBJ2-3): DAGVTQSPTHLIKTRGQQVTLRCSPKSGHDTVSWYQQALGQGPQFIFQYYEEEERQRGNFPDRFSGHQFPNYSSELNVNALLLGDSALYLCASSLGPPRTQYFGPGTRLTVL.

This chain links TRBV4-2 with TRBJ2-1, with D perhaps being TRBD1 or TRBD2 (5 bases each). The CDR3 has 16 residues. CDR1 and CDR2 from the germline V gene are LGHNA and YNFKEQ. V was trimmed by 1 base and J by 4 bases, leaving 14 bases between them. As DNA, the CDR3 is TGTGCCAGCAGCCAAGGTGGGGGTCCCCGTTACAATGAGCAGTTCTTC. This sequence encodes CASSQGGGPRYNEQFF.

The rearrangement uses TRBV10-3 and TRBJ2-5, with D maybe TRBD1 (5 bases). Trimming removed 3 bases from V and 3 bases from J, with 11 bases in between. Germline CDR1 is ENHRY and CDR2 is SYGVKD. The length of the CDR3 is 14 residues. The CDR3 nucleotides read TGTGCCATCAGTGATCAGGGCAGGGAAGAGACCCAGTACTTC. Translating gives CAISDQGREETQYF.

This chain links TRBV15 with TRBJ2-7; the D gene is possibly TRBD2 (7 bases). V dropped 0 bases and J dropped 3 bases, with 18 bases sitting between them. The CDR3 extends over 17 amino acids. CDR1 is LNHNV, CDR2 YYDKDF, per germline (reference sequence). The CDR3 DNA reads TGTGCCACCAGCAGAGATAAGGGGGGGCAGATTGTCTACGAGCAGTACTTC. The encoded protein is CATSRDKGGQIVYEQYF.

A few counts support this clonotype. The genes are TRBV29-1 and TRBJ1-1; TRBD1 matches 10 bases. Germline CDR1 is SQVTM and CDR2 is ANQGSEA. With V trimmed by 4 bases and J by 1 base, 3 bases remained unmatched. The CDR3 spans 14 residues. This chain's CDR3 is CSVGWTGGNTEAFF. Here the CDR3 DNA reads TGCAGCGTTGGGTGGACAGGGGGGAACACTGAAGCTTTCTTT.

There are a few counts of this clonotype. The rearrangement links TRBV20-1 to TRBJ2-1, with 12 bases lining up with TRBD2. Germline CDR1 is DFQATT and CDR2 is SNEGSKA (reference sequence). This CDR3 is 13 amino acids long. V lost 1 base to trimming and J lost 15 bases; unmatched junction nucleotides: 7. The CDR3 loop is CSARASGGAGGFF. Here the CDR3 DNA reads TGCAGTGCTAGAGCTAGCGGGGGGGCTGGGGGGTTCTTC.

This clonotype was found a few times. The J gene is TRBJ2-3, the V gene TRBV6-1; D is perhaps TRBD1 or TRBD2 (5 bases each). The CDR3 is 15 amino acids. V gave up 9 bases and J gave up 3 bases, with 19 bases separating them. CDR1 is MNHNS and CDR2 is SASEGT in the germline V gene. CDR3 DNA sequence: TGTGCCAGGGTACCCGACCCGGGGACGACAGATACGCAGTATTTT. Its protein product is CARVPDPGTTDTQYF.

The CDR3 reads CASSVGPYEQYF. The DNA for the CDR3 is TGTGCCAGCAGCGTTGGACCCTACGAGCAGTACTTC. The chain has TRBV5-6 and TRBJ2-7; no firm D call. Per germline, CDR1 SGHDT and CDR2 YYEEEE. Trimming shortened V by 4 bases and J by 2 bases, and 7 bases separated the two germline ends. The CDR3 contains 12 residues.

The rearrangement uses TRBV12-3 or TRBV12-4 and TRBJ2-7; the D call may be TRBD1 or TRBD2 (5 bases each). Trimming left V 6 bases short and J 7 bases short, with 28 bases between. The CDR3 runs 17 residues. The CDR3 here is CASSPGTFYGRAGEQYF. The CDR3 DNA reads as TGTGCCAGCAGCCCCGGGACCTTCTACGGACGGGCTGGGGAGCAGTACTTC.

The CDR3 protein is CASKWDRVRETQYF. For the CDR3, the DNA is TGTGCCAGCAAATGGGACAGGGTTAGAGAGACCCAGTACTTC. This chain joins TRBV6-1 and TRBJ2-5; TRBD1 matches at 9 bases. The CDR3 totals 14 residues. V gave up 7 bases and J gave up 4 bases; unmatched junction bases: 7. Germline V CDR1 and CDR2: MNHNS, SASEGT.

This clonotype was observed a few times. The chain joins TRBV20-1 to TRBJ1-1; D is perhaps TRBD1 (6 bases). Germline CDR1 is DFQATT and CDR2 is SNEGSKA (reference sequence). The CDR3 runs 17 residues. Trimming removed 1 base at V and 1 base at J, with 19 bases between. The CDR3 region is CSARVPPLQGANTEAFF. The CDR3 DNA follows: TGCAGTGCTAGAGTTCCCCCTCTACAGGGCGCGAACACTGAAGCTTTCTTT.

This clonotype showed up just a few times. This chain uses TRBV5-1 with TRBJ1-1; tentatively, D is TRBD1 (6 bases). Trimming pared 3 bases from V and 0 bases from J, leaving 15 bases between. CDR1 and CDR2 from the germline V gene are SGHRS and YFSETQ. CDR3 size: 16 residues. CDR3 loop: CASSWGLGSMNTEAFF. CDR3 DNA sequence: TGCGCCAGCAGCTGGGGGCTCGGCAGTATGAACACTGAAGCTTTCTTT.

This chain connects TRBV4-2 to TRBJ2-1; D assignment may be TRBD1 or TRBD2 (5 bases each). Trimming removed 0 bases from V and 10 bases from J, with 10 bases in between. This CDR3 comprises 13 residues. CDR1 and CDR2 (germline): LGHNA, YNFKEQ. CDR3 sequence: CASSQEIGDEQFF. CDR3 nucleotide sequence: TGTGCCAGCAGCCAAGAAATAGGGGACGAGCAGTTCTTC.

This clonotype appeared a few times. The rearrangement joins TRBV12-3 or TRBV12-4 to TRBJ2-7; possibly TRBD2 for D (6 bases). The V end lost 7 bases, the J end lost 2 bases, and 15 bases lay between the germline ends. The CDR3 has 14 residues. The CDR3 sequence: CASTRGTGTYEQYF. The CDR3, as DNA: TGTGCCAGCACCCGCGGGACTGGTACCTACGAGCAGTACTTC.

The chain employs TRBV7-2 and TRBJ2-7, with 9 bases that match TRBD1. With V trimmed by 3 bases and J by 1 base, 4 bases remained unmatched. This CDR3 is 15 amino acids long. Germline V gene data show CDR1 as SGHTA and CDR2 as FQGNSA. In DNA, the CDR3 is TGTGCCAGCAGCTTGCGGACAGGGGAATCCTACGAGCAGTACTTC. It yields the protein CASSLRTGESYEQYF.

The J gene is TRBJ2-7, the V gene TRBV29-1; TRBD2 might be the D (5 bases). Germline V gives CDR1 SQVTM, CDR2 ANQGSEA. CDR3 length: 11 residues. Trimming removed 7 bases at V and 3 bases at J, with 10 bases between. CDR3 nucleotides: TGCAGCGGGTCAGACTACTACGAGCAGTACTTC. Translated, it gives CSGSDYYEQYF.

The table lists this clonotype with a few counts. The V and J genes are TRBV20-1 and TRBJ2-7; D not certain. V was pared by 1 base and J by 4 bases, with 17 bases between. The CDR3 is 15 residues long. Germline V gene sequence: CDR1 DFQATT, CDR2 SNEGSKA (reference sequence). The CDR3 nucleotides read TGCAGTGCTAGAGCCGCCCCAATAAAAGGTTACGAGCAGTACTTC. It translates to CSARAAPIKGYEQYF.

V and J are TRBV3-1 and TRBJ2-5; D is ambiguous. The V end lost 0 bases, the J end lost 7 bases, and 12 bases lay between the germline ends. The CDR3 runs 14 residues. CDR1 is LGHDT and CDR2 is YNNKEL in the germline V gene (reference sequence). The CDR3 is CASSQDRPAWTQYF. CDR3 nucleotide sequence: TGTGCCAGCAGCCAAGATCGACCCGCGTGGACCCAGTACTTC.

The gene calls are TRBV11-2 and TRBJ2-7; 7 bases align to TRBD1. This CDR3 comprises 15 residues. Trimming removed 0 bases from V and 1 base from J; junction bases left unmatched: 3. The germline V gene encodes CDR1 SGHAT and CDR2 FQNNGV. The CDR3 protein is CASSLEEGQSYEQYF. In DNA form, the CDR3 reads TGTGCCAGCAGCTTAGAAGAGGGACAGTCCTACGAGCAGTACTTC.

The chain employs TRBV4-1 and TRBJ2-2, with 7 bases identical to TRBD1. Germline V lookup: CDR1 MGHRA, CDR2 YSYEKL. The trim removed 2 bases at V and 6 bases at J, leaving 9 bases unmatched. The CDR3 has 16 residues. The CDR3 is CASSQPTGRVAGELFF. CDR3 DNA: TGCGCCAGCAGCCAACCGACAGGGCGGGTAGCCGGGGAGCTGTTTTTT.

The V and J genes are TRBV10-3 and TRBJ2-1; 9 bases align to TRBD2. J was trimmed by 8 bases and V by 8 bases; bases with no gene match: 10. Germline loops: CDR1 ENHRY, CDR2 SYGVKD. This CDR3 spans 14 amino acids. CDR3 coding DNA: TGTGCCATCGGGGCGCGGGGGGGAGGGGATGAGCAGTTCTTC. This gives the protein CAIGARGGGDEQFF.

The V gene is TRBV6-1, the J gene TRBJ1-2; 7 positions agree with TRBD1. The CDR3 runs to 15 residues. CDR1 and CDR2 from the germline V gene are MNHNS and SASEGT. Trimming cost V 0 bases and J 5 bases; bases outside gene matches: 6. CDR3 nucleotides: TGTGCCAGCAGTGAAGCGGACAGGATTAGGTATGGCTACACCTTC. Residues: CASSEADRIRYGYTF.

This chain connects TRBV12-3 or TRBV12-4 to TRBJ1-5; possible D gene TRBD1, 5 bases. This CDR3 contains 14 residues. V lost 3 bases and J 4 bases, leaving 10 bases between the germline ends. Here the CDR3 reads CASSLQGKNQPQHF. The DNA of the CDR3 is TGTGCCAGCAGTTTGCAGGGAAAAAATCAGCCCCAGCATTTT.

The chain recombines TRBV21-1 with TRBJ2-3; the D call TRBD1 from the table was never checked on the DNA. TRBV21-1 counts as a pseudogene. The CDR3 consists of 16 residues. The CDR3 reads CASSKAVTGRTDTQYF. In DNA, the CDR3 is TGTGCCAGCAGCAAAGCAGTGACAGGGAGAACAGATACGCAGTATTTT.

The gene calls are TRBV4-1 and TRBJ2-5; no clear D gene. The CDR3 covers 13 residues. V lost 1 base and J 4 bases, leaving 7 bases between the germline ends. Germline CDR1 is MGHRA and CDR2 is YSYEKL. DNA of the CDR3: TGCGCCAGCAGCCAAGCGGACGGAGAGACCCAGTACTTC. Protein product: CASSQADGETQYF.

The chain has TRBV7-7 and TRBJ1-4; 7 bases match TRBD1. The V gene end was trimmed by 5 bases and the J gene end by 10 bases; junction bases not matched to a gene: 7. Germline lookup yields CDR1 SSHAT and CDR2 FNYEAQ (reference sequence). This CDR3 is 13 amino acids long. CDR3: CASSPDRDGKLFF. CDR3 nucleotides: TGTGCCAGCAGCCCCGACAGGGATGGAAAACTGTTTTTT.